The source of this T cell receptor beta chain is a study of shared clonotypes between healthy human individuals. Germline V gene lookup returns CDR1 LGHNA and CDR2 YNFKEQ. CDR3 length: 16 residues. The J segment lost 10 bases and the V segment lost 2 bases, leaving 9 bases of the junction unmatched. The protocol was immunoSEQ multiplex PCR, while the TCRdb copy is restricted to in-frame clones and leaves out a portion. The sample includes 2 million to 2.5 million clones, approximately 90% of them seen just once. The genes are TRBV4-2 and TRBJ1-6, with 9 nucleotides matching TRBD1. The specimen sequenced was naive CD4+ T cells from PBMCs. Documented subset: CD45RA+ positively selected. This TCR derives from a young man in good health. Some clones in this sample may be carry-over from other donors' samples. The CDR3 here is CASSQSLDRGGSPLHF. CDR3 DNA sequence: TGTGCCAGCAGCCAATCACTGGACAGGGGAGGCTCACCCCTCCACTTT.